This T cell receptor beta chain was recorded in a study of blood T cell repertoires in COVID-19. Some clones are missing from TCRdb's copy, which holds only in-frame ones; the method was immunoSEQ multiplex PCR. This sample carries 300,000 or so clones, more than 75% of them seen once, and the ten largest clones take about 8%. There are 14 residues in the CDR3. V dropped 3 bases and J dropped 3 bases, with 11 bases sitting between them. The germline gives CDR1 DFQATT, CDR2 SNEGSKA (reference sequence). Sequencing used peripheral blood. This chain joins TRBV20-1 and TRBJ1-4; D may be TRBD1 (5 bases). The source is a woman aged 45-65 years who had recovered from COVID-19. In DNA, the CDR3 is TGCAGTGCTAGTGAGGGACTGGCTAATGAAAAACTGTTTTTT. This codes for CSASEGLANEKLFF.